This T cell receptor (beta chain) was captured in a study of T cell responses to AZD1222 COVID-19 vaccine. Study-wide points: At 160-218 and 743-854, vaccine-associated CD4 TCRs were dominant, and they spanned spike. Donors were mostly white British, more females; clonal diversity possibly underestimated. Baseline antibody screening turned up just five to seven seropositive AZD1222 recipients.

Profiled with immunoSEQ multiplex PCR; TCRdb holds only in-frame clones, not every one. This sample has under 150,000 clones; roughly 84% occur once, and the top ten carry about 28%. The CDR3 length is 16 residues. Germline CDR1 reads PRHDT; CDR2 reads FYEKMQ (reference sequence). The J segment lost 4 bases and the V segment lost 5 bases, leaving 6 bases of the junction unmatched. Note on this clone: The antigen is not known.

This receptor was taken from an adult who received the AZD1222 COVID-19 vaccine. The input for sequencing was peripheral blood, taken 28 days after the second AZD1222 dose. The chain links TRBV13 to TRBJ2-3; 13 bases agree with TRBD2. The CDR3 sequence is CASSPSTSGGPDTQYF. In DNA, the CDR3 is TGTGCCAGCAGCCCGTCGACTAGCGGGGGGCCAGATACGCAGTATTTT.